Shown below are 8 T cell receptor beta chains from a single sample sequenced in a study of blood T cell repertoires in COVID-19. Using immunoSEQ multiplex PCR, the repertoire was profiled, and TCRdb retains in-frame clones only, with some absent. Here the sample spans more than 95,000 clones, roughly 87% being singletons. Sequencing was performed on peripheral blood. These receptors came from a human donor in a cohort sampled during active COVID-19.

The gene calls are TRBV7-3 and TRBJ2-7, with 7 nucleotides matching TRBD2. The CDR3 contains 14 residues. In germline, CDR1 is SGHTA, CDR2 FQGTGA. V lost 2 bases, J lost 2 bases, and 3 bases stayed unmatched. The CDR3 nucleotides are TGTGCCAGCAGCTTACTAGCGGTTGCCTACGAGCAGTACTTC. Residues: CASSLLAVAYEQYF.

The rearrangement uses TRBV29-1 and TRBJ2-1; D might be TRBD1 (6 bases). The germline CDR1 and CDR2 sequences are SQVTM and ANQGSEA. CDR3 length: 15 residues. Trimming cost V 0 bases and J 5 bases, with 14 bases left between them. This CDR3 reads CSVEDGTGPDNEQFF. CDR3 DNA: TGCAGCGTTGAAGATGGTACAGGGCCCGACAATGAGCAGTTCTTC.

V and J are TRBV7-9 and TRBJ2-7; D might be TRBD2 (7 bases). Germline CDR1 reads SEHNR; CDR2 reads FQNEAQ (reference sequence). Deletions cut 1 base from V and 4 bases from J, with 11 bases between. This CDR3 has 14 residues. The CDR3 protein is CASSLEGGEYEQYF. CDR3 nucleotide sequence: TGTGCCAGCAGCTTAGAGGGGGGGGAGTACGAGCAGTACTTC.

This chain uses TRBV19 with TRBJ1-1, with D perhaps TRBD1 (5 bases). The germline V and J ends were trimmed by 7 bases and 1 base, with 19 bases remaining between them. The length of the CDR3 is 16 residues. In germline, CDR1 is LNHDA, CDR2 SQIVND (reference sequence). The chain's CDR3 is CASKDRPGGTNTEAFF. DNA of the CDR3: TGTGCCAGTAAGGACCGGCCTGGGGGGACGAACACTGAAGCTTTCTTT.

The chain employs TRBV9 and TRBJ2-3; TRBD2 matches at 10 bases. J was trimmed by 1 base and V by 2 bases; bases with no gene match: 4. The CDR3 spans 16 residues. The germline V gene encodes CDR1 SGDLS and CDR2 YYNGEE. Here the CDR3 reads CASSVTGTSGTDTQYF. The CDR3 DNA reads as TGTGCCAGCAGCGTCACCGGGACTAGCGGCACAGATACGCAGTATTTT.

This clone was seen more than once but under ten times. The CDR3 DNA reads as TGTGCCAGCAGCTTTCAAAACAGGGGCCAGGGGATCTACGAGCAGTACTTC. Amino acids: CASSFQNRGQGIYEQYF. V and J are TRBV12-1 and TRBJ2-7; the table calls TRBD1, which could not be checked here. TRBV12-1 is given as a pseudogene. CDR3 length equals 17 residues.

The J gene is TRBJ2-3, the V gene TRBV2, with TRBD2 matching over 9 bases. The CDR3 loop spans 13 amino acids. With V trimmed by 7 bases and J by 6 bases, 5 bases remained unmatched. The germline V gene encodes CDR1 SNHLY and CDR2 FYNNEI. CDR3 amino acids: CASIPAGGDTQYF. In DNA form, the CDR3 reads TGTGCCAGCATCCCCGCGGGAGGGGATACGCAGTATTTT.

This clone was observed once. The J gene is TRBJ2-7, the V gene TRBV2; D is ambiguous. CDR1 is SNHLY and CDR2 is FYNNEI in the germline V gene. V lost 6 bases, J lost 2 bases, and 8 bases lay in between. The CDR3 runs 12 residues. CDR3 DNA sequence: TGTGCCAGCAGGGTTAACACCTACGAGCAGTACTTC. As protein: CASRVNTYEQYF.